These 29 T cell receptor beta chains originate from one sample sequenced in a study of blood T cell repertoires in COVID-19. This table comes from immunoSEQ multiplex PCR, and its TCRdb copy is limited to in-frame clones, with some not included. The sample lists 240,000 or so clones; more than 70% were seen once. Sequenced: PBMCs or T cells enriched from blood (not recorded which). The receptor set was obtained from a woman aged 45-65 years who had recovered from COVID-19.

This rearrangement joins TRBV19 to TRBJ1-1; D not resolved. This CDR3 comprises 13 residues. Germline assignment: CDR1 LNHDA and CDR2 SQIVND (reference sequence). V was shortened by 3 bases and J by 4 bases, with 9 bases between the two germline ends. The CDR3 DNA reads as TGTGCCAGTAGTATCGGAGGGATCACTGAAGCTTTCTTT. This translates into CASSIGGITEAFF. Together with reference TRBV19 and TRBJ1-1, the CDR3 gives the full variable domain: DGGITQSPKYLFRKEGQNVTLSCEQNLNHDAMYWYRQDPGQGLRLIYYSQIVNDFQKGDIAEGYSVSREKKESFPLTVTSAQKNPTAFYLCASSIGGITEAFFGQGTRLTVV.

The rearrangement uses TRBV4-3 and TRBJ1-5, with 11 bases fitting TRBD1. The CDR3 runs to 15 residues. The junction had 3 bases not matched to a gene; V was cut back by 4 bases and J by 4 bases. The V gene's germline CDR1 is LGHNA and CDR2 YSLEER. The CDR3 DNA is TGCGCCAGCAGCCCCGGGACAGGGGGTAATCAGCCCCAGCATTTT. Protein: CASSPGTGGNQPQHF.

The V and J genes are TRBV5-1 and TRBJ2-1; tentative D call: TRBD2 (6 bases). Germline CDR1 SGHRS, CDR2 YFSETQ. The CDR3 is made up of 15 amino acids. The germline V and J ends were trimmed by 0 bases and 0 bases, with 7 bases remaining between them. DNA of the CDR3: TGCGCCAGCAGCTTGGACGGGGGCTCCTACAATGAGCAGTTCTTC. Its protein is CASSLDGGSYNEQFF.

This rearrangement joins TRBV4-3 to TRBJ2-4, with D uncertain. Trimming removed 1 base at V and 3 bases at J, with 4 bases between. Germline V gene lookup returns CDR1 LGHNA and CDR2 YSLEER. The CDR3 extends over 13 amino acids. The CDR3, as DNA: TGCGCCAGCAGCCAAGTCCGCAAAAACATTCAGTACTTC. Encoded protein: CASSQVRKNIQYF.

This clone has only a few counts. The rearrangement joins TRBV28 to TRBJ2-7; 8 bases map to TRBD1. With 2 bases clipped from V and 1 base from J, the junction kept 4 bases outside the gene matches. CDR3 length: 15 amino acids. Germline V gives CDR1 MDHEN, CDR2 SYDVKM. CDR3 loop: CASSLPDRESYEQYF. CDR3 in DNA: TGTGCCAGCAGTTTACCGGACAGGGAATCCTACGAGCAGTACTTC.

The V call is TRBV7-2, the J call TRBJ2-7; 9 bases line up with TRBD2. Per germline, CDR1 SGHTA and CDR2 FQGNSA. The length of the CDR3 is 16 residues. V lost 4 bases and J lost 2; bases outside the gene matches: 9. This CDR3 reads CASSSSRSSGTYEQYF. The CDR3 DNA follows: TGTGCCAGCAGCTCTAGTCGGTCTAGCGGGACCTACGAGCAGTACTTC.

This chain links TRBV18 with TRBJ1-2; the match to TRBD1 covers 7 bases. The CDR3 covers 14 residues. Trimming removed 2 bases from V and 2 bases from J; junction bases left unmatched: 2. The germline gives CDR1 KGHSH, CDR2 LQKENI. CDR3 coding DNA: TGTGCCAGCTCACCAACGACAGGGAACTATGGCTACACCTTC. It encodes CASSPTTGNYGYTF.

This clone was picked up one time. The chain is built from TRBV9 and TRBJ2-1, with no clear D. V lost 2 bases, J lost 2 bases, and 14 bases lay in between. The CDR3 contains 16 residues. Germline CDR1 reads SGDLS; CDR2 reads YYNGEE. CDR3 sequence: CASSVGNSLTYNEQFF. In DNA form, the CDR3 reads TGTGCCAGCAGCGTCGGTAACTCCCTCACCTACAATGAGCAGTTCTTC.

This rearrangement joins TRBV19 to TRBJ1-4; possibly TRBD1 for D (5 bases). The V and J ends lost 6 bases and 6 bases respectively, with 14 bases between them. Per germline, CDR1 LNHDA and CDR2 SQIVND (reference sequence). This CDR3 has 14 amino acids. The DNA of the CDR3 is TGTGCCAGTAGCATGGGCAGGGATGATGAAAAACTGTTTTTT. This gives the protein CASSMGRDDEKLFF.

V is TRBV6-1 and J is TRBJ1-2, with a possible D match to TRBD1 (5 bases). The CDR3 covers 14 residues. The germline gives CDR1 MNHNS, CDR2 SASEGT. V was clipped by 3 bases and J by 13 bases, with 21 bases between them. The CDR3 nucleotides read TGTGCCAGCAGTGAGTTTGGGGGGATGGAGCATTGCACCTTC. This translates into CASSEFGGMEHCTF.

The chain is built from TRBV9 and TRBJ1-4; 7 nucleotides line up with TRBD1. The junction had 4 bases not matched to a gene; V was cut back by 0 bases and J by 5 bases. The CDR3 has 15 residues. From germline, CDR1 is SGDLS and CDR2 YYNGEE. This chain's CDR3 is CASSVEGTVNEKLFF. The CDR3 DNA is TGTGCCAGCAGCGTAGAAGGGACAGTCAATGAAAAACTGTTTTTT.

The chain links TRBV7-9 to TRBJ1-1; D remains unclear. Germline-derived CDR1 and CDR2 are SEHNR and FQNEAQ (reference sequence). The length of the CDR3 is 14 residues. The germline V and J ends were trimmed by 4 bases and 1 base, with 10 bases remaining between them. CDR3 amino acids: CASSSTEGNTEAFF. Written as DNA, the CDR3 is TGTGCCAGCAGCTCCACGGAGGGGAACACTGAAGCTTTCTTT.

The chain is built from TRBV7-2 and TRBJ2-6; 10 bases fit TRBD2. The CDR3 covers 19 residues. Germline assignment: CDR1 SGHTA and CDR2 FQGNSA. V was pared by 0 bases and J by 2 bases, with 7 bases of the junction left unmatched. As DNA, the CDR3 is TGTGCCAGCAGCTTAGCGGGAGTAGCGGGGGGTACTGGGGCCAACGTCCTGACTTTC. Amino acid sequence: CASSLAGVAGGTGANVLTF.

J is TRBJ1-6 and V is TRBV28; 9 positions match TRBD1. Per the germline V gene, CDR1 is MDHEN and CDR2 is SYDVKM. With V trimmed by 6 bases and J by 7 bases, 4 bases remained unmatched. The CDR3 extends over 14 amino acids. The CDR3 reads CASRGQGANSPLHF. For the CDR3, the DNA is TGTGCCAGCAGGGGACAGGGAGCAAATTCACCCCTCCACTTT. Together with reference TRBV28 and TRBJ1-6, the CDR3 gives the full variable domain: DVKVTQSSRYLVKRTGEKVFLECVQDMDHENMFWYRQDPGLGLRLIYFSYDVKMKEKGDIPEGYSVSREKKERFSLILESASTNQTSMYLCASRGQGANSPLHFGNGTRLTVT.

The rearrangement joins TRBV29-1 to TRBJ2-1; possibly TRBD2 for D (6 bases). Germline CDR1 reads SQVTM; CDR2 reads ANQGSEA. V was pared by 0 bases and J by 8 bases, with 11 bases between. The CDR3 extends over 13 amino acids. This CDR3 reads CSVEDPWRDEQFF. CDR3 DNA: TGCAGCGTTGAAGATCCCTGGAGGGATGAGCAGTTCTTC.

V gene TRBV9 combines with J gene TRBJ1-1; weak D call: TRBD1 (6 bases). This CDR3 contains 12 residues. CDR1 is SGDLS, CDR2 YYNGEE, per germline. The V gene lost 5 bases and the J gene lost 7 bases, with 12 bases spanning the gap. Here the CDR3 reads CASSPQGIEAFF. In DNA, the CDR3 is TGTGCCAGCAGTCCACAGGGAATTGAAGCTTTCTTT. Full variable domain (rest looked up from reference TRBV9 and TRBJ1-1): DSGVTQTPKHLITATGQRVTLRCSPRSGDLSVYWYQQSLDQGLQFLIQYYNGEERAKGNILERFSAQQFPDLHSELNLSSLELGDSALYFCASSPQGIEAFFGQGTRLTVV.

The chain carries TRBV24-1 and TRBJ1-1; D is ambiguous. Germline CDR1 is KGHDR and CDR2 is SFDVKD. V gave up 4 bases and J gave up 7 bases, with 12 bases separating them. This CDR3 spans 13 amino acids. DNA for the CDR3: TGTGCCACCAGTGACTCCAAGAGAGATGAAGCTTTCTTT. It yields the protein CATSDSKRDEAFF.

V and J are TRBV7-2 and TRBJ1-2, with D hard to call. Trimming removed 1 base at V and 8 bases at J, with 11 bases between. The CDR3 consists of 13 residues. Looked up from germline, CDR1 is SGHTA and CDR2 is FQGNSA. The CDR3 DNA reads TGTGCCAGCAGCTTAGACGGATTGAGGGGCTACACCTTC. This encodes CASSLDGLRGYTF.

The chain employs TRBV6-1 and TRBJ1-6; D is undetermined. Trimming cost V 3 bases and J 6 bases, with 12 bases left between them. The CDR3 has 15 residues. Germline V gene data show CDR1 as MNHNS and CDR2 as SASEGT. Here the CDR3 reads CASSDREPVNSPLHF. CDR3 bases: TGTGCCAGCAGTGATCGGGAACCCGTTAATTCACCCCTCCACTTT.

This clone has just one count. In DNA, the CDR3 is TGTGCCAGCAGAGAGACGGGTTCAACTAATGAAAAACTGTTTTTT. As protein: CASRETGSTNEKLFF. The V gene is TRBV7-8, the J gene TRBJ1-4; D call uncertain. Trimming stripped 6 bases from V and 0 bases from J, with 11 bases between. The germline V gene encodes CDR1 SGHVS and CDR2 FQNEAQ. CDR3 length: 15 amino acids.

The rearrangement links TRBV4-2 to TRBJ1-2; the D is unclear. Germline CDR1 LGHNA, CDR2 YNFKEQ. V lost 0 bases to trimming and J lost 4 bases, with 6 bases between them. The CDR3 loop spans 13 amino acids. CDR3 coding DNA: TGTGCCAGCAGCCAAGATCGCGCCTATGGCTACACCTTC. Encoded protein: CASSQDRAYGYTF.

This clone has just a few counts. V and J are TRBV11-2 and TRBJ2-5; TRBD2 matches 10 bases. CDR3 length: 17 residues. Trimming cost V 2 bases and J 7 bases; bases outside gene matches: 13. Germline loops: CDR1 SGHAT, CDR2 FQNNGV. The CDR3 bases are TGTGCCAGCAGCTTAAGCCAGCGGGGGGGACCCACTGCGACCCAGTACTTC. It codes for CASSLSQRGGPTATQYF.

V usage is TRBV28 and J usage is TRBJ1-5, with TRBD1 as a possible D gene (5 bases). V lost 8 bases, J lost 4 bases, and 9 bases lay in between. Germline V gene data show CDR1 as MDHEN and CDR2 as SYDVKM. The CDR3 is 12 amino acids. The CDR3, as DNA: TGTGCCAGCGGGCAGGGAAATCAGCCCCAGCATTTT. Residues: CASGQGNQPQHF. Using reference TRBV28 and TRBJ1-5 for the parts outside the CDR3, the full variable domain is DVKVTQSSRYLVKRTGEKVFLECVQDMDHENMFWYRQDPGLGLRLIYFSYDVKMKEKGDIPEGYSVSREKKERFSLILESASTNQTSMYLCASGQGNQPQHFGDGTRLSIL.

V and J are TRBV18 and TRBJ1-1; unclear D gene. V lost 5 bases and J 0 bases, leaving 10 bases between the germline ends. CDR3 length equals 14 residues. Germline CDR1 KGHSH, CDR2 LQKENI. CDR3 sequence: CASSDLVLNTEAFF. CDR3 nucleotides: TGTGCCAGCTCAGACTTAGTACTGAACACTGAAGCTTTCTTT.

This chain connects TRBV4-1 to TRBJ1-5; TRBD1 aligns across 9 bases. The V gene end was trimmed by 2 bases and the J gene end by 4 bases; junction bases not matched to a gene: 15. Germline lookup yields CDR1 MGHRA and CDR2 YSYEKL. This CDR3 has 19 residues. CDR3 in amino acids: CASSQILLQGAGRNQPQHF. CDR3 DNA sequence: TGCGCCAGCAGCCAAATCCTTTTACAGGGGGCCGGCCGAAATCAGCCCCAGCATTTT.

V and J are TRBV11-2 and TRBJ2-1; 9 positions match TRBD1. Trimming at V came to 1 base and at J to 6 bases, leaving 1 base not matched to a gene. From germline, CDR1 is SGHAT and CDR2 FQNNGV. The CDR3 contains 14 residues. In DNA form, the CDR3 reads TGTGCCAGCAGCTTAGGGGACAGGGTCAATGAGCAGTTCTTC. Translated: CASSLGDRVNEQFF.

The chain combines TRBV3-1 (or the pseudogene TRBV3-2) with TRBJ2-2; TRBD2 matches 7 bases. The J segment lost 7 bases and the V segment lost 4 bases, leaving 15 bases of the junction unmatched. Per the germline V gene, CDR1 is LGHDT and CDR2 is YNNKEL (reference sequence). CDR3 size: 17 residues. The CDR3 sequence is CASSPPASGGTSGELFF. DNA for the CDR3: TGTGCCAGCAGCCCCCCGGCTAGCGGAGGGACGAGCGGGGAGCTGTTTTTT.

J is TRBJ1-1 and V is TRBV11-2, with 7 nucleotides matching TRBD1. CDR1 SGHAT and CDR2 FQNNGV come from the germline V gene. This CDR3 is 13 amino acids long. The ends lost 5 bases at V and 4 bases at J; junction bases unmatched: 4. This chain's CDR3 is CASSHWDSTEAFF. CDR3 coding DNA: TGTGCCAGCAGCCATTGGGACAGCACTGAAGCTTTCTTT.

The rearrangement uses TRBV9 and TRBJ1-3, with TRBD1 as a possible D gene (5 bases). Germline CDR1 is SGDLS and CDR2 is YYNGEE. The length of the CDR3 is 16 residues. Between the trimmed V and J ends, which lost 5 bases and 0 bases, there was a span of 15 bases. This CDR3 reads CASSGADLLSGNTIYF. The CDR3 coding sequence is TGTGCCAGCAGTGGGGCAGATTTACTCTCTGGAAACACCATATATTTT.